The 5 T cell receptor beta chains below come from one sample, sequenced in a study of CXCR3-negative and CXCR3-positive naive CD8 T cells. Study-level findings and limits: A higher hydrophobicity marked the TRB CDR3s of CXCR3-positive naive cells versus CXCR3-negative naive cells.

Their antigens are not known. The libraries of TRB cDNA were constructed through 5' RACE using UMI labels. From its re-call of the 5' RACE reads, TCRdb lists each CDR3 protein once, without DNA. The sample totals 120,000 to 150,000 distinct CDR3 sequences. Material for sequencing was naive CXCR3+ CD8+ T cells from blood. The subset was: CD45RO-CCR7+CD27+CD95- naive CD8+ T cells expressing CXCR3 (TNR3+). These receptors all come from a human donor in good health. Some clones in this sample may be carry-over from other donors' samples.

This CDR3 reads CASSSTGGEPTGEQYF. This chain joins TRBV5-1 and TRBJ2-7; TCRdb calls TRBD1, which cannot be checked without DNA. Germline CDR1 reads SGHRS; CDR2 reads YFSETQ. The CDR3 extends over 16 amino acids.

The rearrangement joins TRBV30 to TRBJ2-7. CDR3 length: 13 amino acids. CDR1 and CDR2 from the germline V gene are GTSNPN and SVGIG (reference sequence). This CDR3 is CAWSGTGLYEQYF.

This CDR3 reads CSVLDRTGSYTF. The gene calls are TRBV29-1 and TRBJ1-2; the TRBD1 assignment by TCRdb is unverifiable without DNA. The CDR3 spans 12 residues. Germline V gene lookup returns CDR1 SQVTM and CDR2 ANQGSEA.

The J gene is TRBJ2-7, the V gene TRBV15. Germline V gene sequence: CDR1 LNHNV, CDR2 YYDKDF (reference sequence). The CDR3 has 15 residues. The CDR3 sequence is CATSRDLGSSYEQYF.

The chain joins TRBV16 to TRBJ1-1. The length of the CDR3 is 12 residues. Germline CDR1 KGHSY, CDR2 FQNENV. The CDR3 loop reads CASSPSNTEAFF.